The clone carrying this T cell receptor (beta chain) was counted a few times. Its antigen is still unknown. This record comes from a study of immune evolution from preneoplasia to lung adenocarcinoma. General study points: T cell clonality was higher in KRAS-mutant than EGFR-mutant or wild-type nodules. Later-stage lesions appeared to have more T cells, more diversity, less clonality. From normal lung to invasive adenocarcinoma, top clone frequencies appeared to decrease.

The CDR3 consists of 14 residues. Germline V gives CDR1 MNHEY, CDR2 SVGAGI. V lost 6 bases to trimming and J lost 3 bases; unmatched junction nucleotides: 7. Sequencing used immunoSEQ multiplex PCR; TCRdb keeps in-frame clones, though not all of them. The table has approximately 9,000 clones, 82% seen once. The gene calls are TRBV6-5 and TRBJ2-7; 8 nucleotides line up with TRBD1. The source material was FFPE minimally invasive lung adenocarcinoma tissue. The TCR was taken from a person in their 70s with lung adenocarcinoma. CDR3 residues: CASSQRQGFYEQYF. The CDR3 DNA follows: TGTGCCAGCAGCCAGAGACAGGGGTTCTACGAGCAGTACTTC.